What follows describes a single T cell receptor (beta chain). With 2 bases removed from V and 4 bases from J, the gap between germline ends came to 12 bases. The V gene's germline CDR1 is GTSNPN and CDR2 SVGIG (reference sequence). The CDR3 runs to 14 residues. The data stem from a study of blood T cell repertoires in COVID-19. Sequencing used immunoSEQ multiplex PCR; TCRdb keeps in-frame clones, though not all of them. The sample holds around 130,000 clones; more than 75% are singletons and the top ten take 18%. The sequenced material came from peripheral blood. This receptor was identified in a woman in her forties or fifties who had recovered from COVID-19. This chain links TRBV30 with TRBJ1-5, with TRBD1 as a possible D gene (6 bases). CDR3 in DNA: TGTGCCTGGAGTAGGGCGAGGGGGAATCAGCCCCAGCATTTT. Protein product: CAWSRARGNQPQHF.